These 15 T cell receptor beta chains were all obtained from the same sample, sequenced in a study of OX40 agonist ivuxolimab in advanced cancers. Repertoires were generated with immunoSEQ multiplex PCR, while TCRdb's copy carries only in-frame clones and drops some. The data show tens of thousands of clones, roughly 89% seen once. The input for sequencing was CD4+ or CD8+ T cells sorted from blood, taken in a trial of the OX40 agonist ivuxolimab. Receptor source: an adult with an advanced solid tumor such as melanoma, head and neck, liver or kidney cancer.

The sample holds one count of this clone. The chain links TRBV20-1 to TRBJ2-1, with D uncertain. The V gene's germline CDR1 is DFQATT and CDR2 SNEGSKA (reference sequence). V was cut by 6 bases and J by 9 bases, with 12 bases left in between. The CDR3 totals 11 residues. CDR3 coding DNA: TGCAGTGCCCAGATCTCGTTTGAGCAGTTCTTC. The encoded protein is CSAQISFEQFF.

The chain joins TRBV19 to TRBJ1-5; D is ambiguous. CDR3 length: 14 residues. Germline V gives CDR1 LNHDA, CDR2 SQIVND (reference sequence). V was pared by 7 bases and J by 5 bases, with 15 bases between. The CDR3 region has the DNA TGTGCCAGTAAGGTCTTAGGAATTGATCAGCCCCAGCATTTT. The encoded protein is CASKVLGIDQPQHF.

CDR3 loop: CASSVGQGTEAFF. The DNA of the CDR3 is TGCGCCAGCAGCGTGGGACAGGGTACTGAAGCTTTCTTT. The chain combines TRBV5-1 with TRBJ1-1; TRBD1 matches at 9 bases. CDR1 SGHRS and CDR2 YFSETQ come from the germline V gene. V lost 4 bases to trimming and J lost 5 bases; unmatched junction nucleotides: 3. The CDR3 has 13 residues.

The genes are TRBV28 and TRBJ1-3; 8 bases match TRBD1. The germline CDR1 and CDR2 sequences are MDHEN and SYDVKM. The CDR3 totals 15 residues. Losses at the gene ends were 3 bases for V and 0 bases for J; bases not matched to a gene: 1. The CDR3 loop is CASSLGTGSGNTIYF. DNA for the CDR3: TGTGCCAGCAGTTTGGGGACAGGCTCTGGAAACACCATATATTTT.

The rearrangement uses TRBV5-1 and TRBJ2-1; 8 bases line up with TRBD1. The CDR3 spans 15 residues. The junction had 3 bases not matched to a gene; V was cut back by 3 bases and J by 1 base. Germline V gene data show CDR1 as SGHRS and CDR2 as YFSETQ. The CDR3, as DNA: TGCGCCAGCAGCTCCCGGACAGGGTCCTACAATGAGCAGTTCTTC. Its translation: CASSSRTGSYNEQFF. Full variable domain (missing parts from reference TRBV5-1 and TRBJ2-1): KAGVTQTPRYLIKTRGQQVTLSCSPISGHRSVSWYQQTPGQGLQFLFEYFSETQRNKGNFPGRFSGRQFSNSRSEMNVSTLELGDSALYLCASSSRTGSYNEQFFGPGTRLTVL.

The chain carries TRBV28 and TRBJ2-7, with 8 bases matching TRBD1. V shed 6 bases and J 2 bases; nucleotides not matched to a gene: 9. The CDR3 contains 15 residues. Germline CDR1 and CDR2: MDHEN and SYDVKM. The CDR3 nucleotides read TGTGCCAGCAGGAACACCTGGACAGGGACCTACGAGCAGTACTTC. Protein: CASRNTWTGTYEQYF.

The V and J genes are TRBV27 and TRBJ2-1, with TRBD2 matching 10 bases. Germline trimming cut 5 bases from V and 3 bases from J; bases unmatched to any gene: 4. Germline CDR1 reads MNHEY; CDR2 reads SMNVEV (reference sequence). This CDR3 has 15 amino acids. The CDR3 sequence is CASSPGLAVYNEQFF. The CDR3 bases are TGTGCCAGCAGTCCCGGACTAGCGGTCTACAATGAGCAGTTCTTC.

This chain links TRBV5-1 with TRBJ2-3, with TRBD1 matching 7 bases. CDR3 length equals 18 residues. The junction had 16 bases not matched to a gene; V was cut back by 4 bases and J by 2 bases. The germline V gene has CDR1 SGHRS and CDR2 YFSETQ. For the CDR3, the DNA is TGCGCCAGCAGCCATTGGCCCCCCCAGGGACAGACCACAGATACGCAGTATTTT. It translates to CASSHWPPQGQTTDTQYF.

This chain uses TRBV5-1 with TRBJ2-5, with D tentatively TRBD1 or TRBD2 (6 bases each). The CDR3 spans 16 residues. Germline V CDR1 and CDR2: SGHRS, YFSETQ. The germline V and J ends were trimmed by 5 bases and 2 bases, with 19 bases remaining between them. The chain's CDR3 is CASRSEGGWGQETQYF. The CDR3 region has the DNA TGCGCCAGCAGATCCGAAGGGGGGTGGGGACAAGAGACCCAGTACTTC.

The rearrangement links TRBV9 to TRBJ1-1, with TRBD1 matching 10 bases. Per germline, CDR1 SGDLS and CDR2 YYNGEE. This CDR3 has 15 amino acids. V lost 0 bases, J lost 5 bases, and 4 bases stayed unmatched. CDR3 protein: CASSVVGQGTTEAFF. Here the CDR3 DNA reads TGTGCCAGCAGCGTAGTGGGACAGGGGACGACTGAAGCTTTCTTT.

This clone has just one count. The chain couples TRBV20-1 to TRBJ1-2; D is perhaps TRBD1 (5 bases). Germline lookup yields CDR1 DFQATT and CDR2 SNEGSKA (reference sequence). V lost 5 bases and J lost 5, with 9 bases in between. This CDR3 region has 11 residues. This CDR3 reads CSAPGTYGYTF. The CDR3 bases are TGCAGTGCTCCAGGGACGTATGGCTACACCTTC.

This clone was seen more than once but under ten times. The chain links TRBV9 to TRBJ2-1; a weak D match, TRBD2 (5 bases). CDR3 length: 15 residues. Trimming stripped 4 bases from V and 0 bases from J, with 11 bases between. The germline gives CDR1 SGDLS, CDR2 YYNGEE. The CDR3 nucleotides read TGTGCCAGCAGCACCTTCCGGGACTCCTACAATGAGCAGTTCTTC. Translated, it gives CASSTFRDSYNEQFF.

The rearrangement links TRBV29-1 to TRBJ2-7, with no clear D. Trimming stripped 0 bases from V and 3 bases from J, with 3 bases between. Germline lookup yields CDR1 SQVTM and CDR2 ANQGSEA. The CDR3 totals 11 residues. CDR3 nucleotides: TGCAGCGTTGAAGACGACTACGAGCAGTACTTC. Its translation: CSVEDDYEQYF.

This clone has only one observation. The V call is TRBV7-3, the J call TRBJ1-1; D remains unclear. This CDR3 has 13 amino acids. V lost 2 bases and J 3 bases, leaving 7 bases between the germline ends. CDR1 and CDR2 (germline): SGHTA, FQGTGA. The CDR3 here is CASSLGGDTEAFF. The DNA for the CDR3 is TGTGCCAGCAGCTTAGGCGGAGACACTGAAGCTTTCTTT.

The rearrangement joins TRBV27 to TRBJ2-1; D is unresolved. The CDR3 length is 13 residues. V lost 5 bases and J 7 bases, leaving 12 bases between the germline ends. In germline, CDR1 is MNHEY, CDR2 SMNVEV (reference sequence). CDR3 nucleotides: TGTGCCAGCAGTCCACAATCTAGGAATGAGCAGTTCTTC. This encodes CASSPQSRNEQFF.